This T cell receptor (beta chain) comes out of a study of T-cell reconstitution after alpha-beta-depleted transplantation in children. This clonotype was counted many times. Germline CDR1 MGHRA, CDR2 YSYEKL. Trimming left V 1 base short and J 10 bases short, with 17 bases between. The CDR3 length is 15 residues. Unique molecular identifiers were built into the TCRbeta library. TCRdb itself ran the PCR reads through MiXCR, one entry per CDR3 protein. Counted here are fewer than 250,000 distinct CDR3 sequences, less than 9% occurring once; the ten biggest clones make up less than 8%. This sequence joins TRBV4-1 and TRBJ1-3; no reliable D call. The receptor comes from a male patient aged 10 to 17 who had a stem cell transplant for acute lymphoblastic leukemia, so the T cells may come from the graft donor. The specimen comprised PBMCs, mostly from graft donor cells, sampled 180 days after TCRalphabeta/CD19-depleted stem cell transplant. The CDR3 protein is CASSQVDRALGTIYF. CDR3 bases: TGCGCCAGCAGCCAAGTAGACCGAGCCTTGGGGACCATATATTTT.